The 30 T cell receptor beta chains in this list originate from one sample, sequenced in a study of graft-versus-host responses after intestinal transplantation (dated by TCRdb to about 2021). This specimen's time point label, per the study, means: cells obtained before transplantation from donor or recipient. Antigens for these TCRs are unknown. Preparation of the library involved the immunoSEQ multiplex PCR assay. As stored in TCRdb, this immuneACCESS dataset retains in-frame rearrangements with V and J assigned. A fraction of the clones does not appear; measured against another copy, unresolved V genes explain less than half of the discrepancy, and the remainder lacks a known reason. The table for this sample lists tens of thousands of clones; around 92% of them were counted only once. Of the sample, roughly 2.6% falls within the top ten clones. The sequencing here drew on unstimulated CD8+ T cells sorted from spleen or lymph node cells, taken before intestinal transplant. These TCRs come from a human donor who received an intestinal transplant.

This clone was seen once. The rearrangement links TRBV7-2 to TRBJ2-4; 7 bases line up with TRBD2. This CDR3 spans 16 amino acids. V shed 5 bases, J shed 3 bases, and the junction held 10 bases outside the gene matches. Per germline, CDR1 SGHTA and CDR2 FQGNSA. The CDR3 sequence is CASSPREVLGKNIQYF. The CDR3 nucleotides are TGTGCCAGCAGCCCCCGGGAGGTTCTTGGCAAAAACATTCAGTACTTC.

This chain links TRBV28 with TRBJ2-1; TRBD2 might be the D (5 bases). The CDR3 totals 15 residues. Looked up from germline, CDR1 is MDHEN and CDR2 is SYDVKM. V was shortened by 3 bases and J by 4 bases, with 13 bases between the two germline ends. The DNA for the CDR3 is TGTGCCAGCAGTTTCTTTTCGGACTCGTACAATGAGCAGTTCTTC. Protein product: CASSFFSDSYNEQFF.

The chain carries TRBV5-1 and TRBJ2-3, with TRBD1 as a possible D gene (5 bases). Trimming pared 5 bases from V and 1 base from J, leaving 14 bases between. The CDR3 consists of 15 residues. CDR1 SGHRS and CDR2 YFSETQ come from the germline V gene. The CDR3 DNA reads TGCGCCAGCAGTTCCAGGGCTTGGGGCACAGATACGCAGTATTTT. Translation gives CASSSRAWGTDTQYF. The whole variable domain, filled in from reference TRBV5-1 and TRBJ2-3, reads KAGVTQTPRYLIKTRGQQVTLSCSPISGHRSVSWYQQTPGQGLQFLFEYFSETQRNKGNFPGRFSGRQFSNSRSEMNVSTLELGDSALYLCASSSRAWGTDTQYFGPGTRLTVL.

The chain joins TRBV27 to TRBJ2-1; D possibly corresponds to TRBD2 (5 bases). CDR1 is MNHEY and CDR2 is SMNVEV in the germline V gene (reference sequence). The CDR3 is 13 amino acids. V lost 5 bases and J lost 6, with 11 bases in between. For the CDR3, the DNA is TGTGCCAGCAGTCTCCCGGCGGGCAATGAGCAGTTCTTC. Translating it yields CASSLPAGNEQFF.

This rearrangement joins TRBV28 to TRBJ1-5; D uncertain. CDR1 and CDR2 (germline): MDHEN, SYDVKM. The CDR3 totals 14 residues. The V end was cut by 2 bases, the J end by 4 bases, with 9 bases between. The CDR3 here is CASSLAWENQPQHF. The CDR3 bases are TGTGCCAGCAGTTTAGCCTGGGAGAATCAGCCCCAGCATTTT.

The rearrangement joins TRBV2 to TRBJ2-7, with 10 positions matching TRBD1. The V segment lost 7 bases and the J segment 2 bases; nucleotides outside the gene matches: 2. In germline, CDR1 is SNHLY, CDR2 FYNNEI. The CDR3 totals 13 residues. The CDR3 bases are TGTGCCAGCATCGGGACAGGGGCCTACGAGCAGTACTTC. It codes for CASIGTGAYEQYF.

The chain combines TRBV7-9 with TRBJ2-7; 11 positions agree with TRBD2. The V and J ends lost 5 bases and 6 bases, in that order; junction bases with no gene match: 12. The CDR3 runs to 16 residues. Germline lookup yields CDR1 SEHNR and CDR2 FQNEAQ (reference sequence). CDR3 in DNA: TGTGCCAGCAGCGTGACTAGCGGGAACTCTCCCTCCGAGCAGTACTTC. Its protein product is CASSVTSGNSPSEQYF. The full variable domain, rest sourced from reference TRBV7-9 and TRBJ2-7, is DTGVSQNPRHKITKRGQNVTFRCDPISEHNRLYWYRQTLGQGPEFLTYFQNEAQLEKSRLLSDRFSAERPKGSFSTLEIQRTEQGDSAMYLCASSVTSGNSPSEQYFGPGTRLTVT.

V usage is TRBV27 and J usage is TRBJ1-2; 8 bases are shared with TRBD1. The CDR3 runs to 13 residues. Unmatched junction bases numbered 6, after V lost 5 bases and J lost 7 bases. The germline CDR1 and CDR2 sequences are MNHEY and SMNVEV (reference sequence). The CDR3 DNA is TGTGCCAGCAGTGGCGACAGGGGCGGTGGCTACACCTTC. Encoded protein: CASSGDRGGGYTF.

The CDR3 coding sequence is TGCGCCAGCAGCCAAGATGGCTTCCAAGGCTACACCTTC. It specifies CASSQDGFQGYTF. The chain combines TRBV4-1 with TRBJ1-2; D unclear. Trimming pared 0 bases from V and 8 bases from J, leaving 10 bases between. This CDR3 spans 13 amino acids. CDR1 and CDR2 from the germline V gene are MGHRA and YSYEKL.

This chain links TRBV28 with TRBJ2-7; 10 bases are shared with TRBD1. Trimming cost V 6 bases and J 1 base; bases outside gene matches: 6. The germline V gene encodes CDR1 MDHEN and CDR2 SYDVKM. This CDR3 is 15 amino acids long. The CDR3 here is CASRSSGQGSYEQYF. CDR3 nucleotides: TGTGCCAGCAGATCCTCGGGACAGGGGTCCTACGAGCAGTACTTC.

The chain is built from TRBV5-1 and TRBJ1-2, with TRBD1 matching 9 bases. CDR1 SGHRS and CDR2 YFSETQ come from the germline V gene. The CDR3 extends over 16 amino acids. Trimming took 0 bases from V and 4 from J; bases not matched to a gene: 7. The CDR3 DNA is TGCGCCAGCAGCTTGGGGGGACAGGGTACCGTCTATGGCTACACCTTC. Protein: CASSLGGQGTVYGYTF.

The chain joins TRBV6-1 to TRBJ1-1; D not resolved. V lost 0 bases, J lost 7 bases, and 24 bases lay in between. This CDR3 comprises 18 residues. Germline loops: CDR1 MNHNS, CDR2 SASEGT. The CDR3 nucleotides read TGTGCCAGCAGTGAAGCGCTTCTTTTTTCCGGGTTCGGGGATGAAGCTTTCTTT. The encoded protein is CASSEALLFSGFGDEAFF.

The chain is built from TRBV19 and TRBJ2-3; 9 nucleotides agree with TRBD2. V lost 7 bases to trimming and J lost 3 bases; unmatched junction nucleotides: 11. The CDR3 extends over 16 amino acids. From germline, CDR1 is LNHDA and CDR2 SQIVND (reference sequence). The CDR3 sequence is CASTPGREGQTDTQYF. Written as DNA, the CDR3 is TGTGCCAGTACCCCAGGGCGGGAGGGCCAAACAGATACGCAGTATTTT.

The chain combines TRBV5-1 with TRBJ2-7, with TRBD1 matching over 10 bases. Germline V lookup: CDR1 SGHRS, CDR2 YFSETQ. CDR3 length: 16 amino acids. Trimming removed 4 bases from V and 2 bases from J; junction bases left unmatched: 9. CDR3 DNA sequence: TGCGCCAGCAGCGGCGGGACAGGGGTTCCCCCCTACGAGCAGTACTTC. Translation: CASSGGTGVPPYEQYF.

The chain recombines TRBV4-1 with TRBJ2-2; D possibly corresponds to TRBD1 (5 bases). The germline V gene has CDR1 MGHRA and CDR2 YSYEKL. The CDR3 loop spans 14 amino acids. The ends were cut back, 4 bases at V and 7 bases at J, with 13 bases in the middle. CDR3 sequence: CASSPQVESGELFF. The CDR3 nucleotides are TGCGCCAGCAGCCCACAGGTAGAGAGCGGGGAGCTGTTTTTT.

The chain combines TRBV5-5 with TRBJ2-7; a possible D gene is TRBD2 (5 bases). V lost 3 bases and J lost 2, with 9 bases in between. Per the germline V gene, CDR1 is SGHKS and CDR2 is YYEKEE (reference sequence). CDR3 size: 13 residues. CDR3 sequence (DNA): TGTGCCAGCAGCTCCTCGGGGACCTACGAGCAGTACTTC. Its protein product is CASSSSGTYEQYF.

The rearrangement joins TRBV7-3 to TRBJ2-1, with D possibly TRBD2 on 5 matching bases. CDR1 SGHTA and CDR2 FQGTGA come from the germline V gene. V was clipped by 0 bases and J by 5 bases, with 11 bases between them. This CDR3 is built from 15 residues. The CDR3 sequence: CASSLTRGPHNEQFF. The CDR3 nucleotides read TGTGCCAGCAGCTTAACTAGAGGGCCGCACAATGAGCAGTTCTTC.

V usage is TRBV7-6 and J usage is TRBJ2-5; 7 bases are shared with TRBD1. CDR3 length: 14 residues. CDR1 is SGHVS, CDR2 FNYEAQ, per germline. V lost 6 bases and J lost 4; bases outside the gene matches: 8. The CDR3 protein is CASSTSRGLETQYF. Here the CDR3 DNA reads TGTGCCAGCAGTACTAGTAGGGGGCTAGAGACCCAGTACTTC.

This clone was observed a single time. The rearrangement joins TRBV18 to TRBJ2-2; 8 nucleotides line up with TRBD1. Germline trimming cut 6 bases from V and 1 base from J; bases unmatched to any gene: 4. Looked up from germline, CDR1 is KGHSH and CDR2 is LQKENI. CDR3 length: 15 amino acids. CDR3 sequence (DNA): TGTGCCAGCTCCCGGACAGGGTGGAACACCGGGGAGCTGTTTTTT. This translates into CASSRTGWNTGELFF.

The chain is built from TRBV6-6 and TRBJ2-7; 7 bases line up with TRBD1. Trimming cost V 2 bases and J 5 bases; bases outside gene matches: 3. Per the germline V gene, CDR1 is MNHNY and CDR2 is SVGAGI (reference sequence). This CDR3 comprises 13 residues. CDR3: CASSYGTANEQYF. CDR3 sequence (DNA): TGTGCCAGCAGTTACGGGACAGCTAACGAGCAGTACTTC.

This chain links TRBV2 with TRBJ1-4; 7 bases fit TRBD1. The junction had 13 bases not matched to a gene; V was cut back by 6 bases and J by 3 bases. From germline, CDR1 is SNHLY and CDR2 FYNNEI. The CDR3 has 17 amino acids. The CDR3: CASSPTGTDPPNEKLFF. CDR3 DNA: TGTGCCAGCAGCCCAACCGGGACAGATCCCCCTAATGAAAAACTGTTTTTT.

This chain joins TRBV2 and TRBJ1-5; D may be TRBD1 (5 bases). Germline CDR1 reads SNHLY; CDR2 reads FYNNEI. V was cut by 8 bases and J by 5 bases, with 16 bases left in between. CDR3 length equals 14 residues. The CDR3, as DNA: TGTGCCAGCGCCATGCTTCAAGGGGATCAGCCCCAGCATTTT. It codes for CASAMLQGDQPQHF.

The chain links TRBV7-3 to TRBJ2-1, with TRBD2 as a possible D gene (6 bases). This CDR3 is built from 14 residues. CDR1 SGHTA and CDR2 FQGTGA come from the germline V gene. Trimming stripped 2 bases from V and 7 bases from J, with 12 bases between. CDR3 protein: CASSLLAGPNEQFF. For the CDR3, the DNA is TGTGCCAGCAGCTTACTCGCGGGACCTAATGAGCAGTTCTTC.

This clone appeared once. The chain joins TRBV2 to TRBJ2-1; TRBD1 is a possible D gene (7 bases). Germline V lookup: CDR1 SNHLY, CDR2 FYNNEI. The germline V and J ends were trimmed by 2 bases and 0 bases, with 11 bases remaining between them. This CDR3 is 16 amino acids long. CDR3 in DNA: TGTGCCAGCAGTGAACCCAGGGGGGACTCCTACAATGAGCAGTTCTTC. Translating it yields CASSEPRGDSYNEQFF.

This clone was seen a few times. The chain has TRBV7-9 and TRBJ1-3; D is perhaps TRBD1 (6 bases). The CDR3 length is 16 residues. Per germline, CDR1 SEHNR and CDR2 FQNEAQ (reference sequence). With 7 bases removed from V and 0 bases from J, the gap between germline ends came to 16 bases. In nucleotides, the CDR3 is TGTGCCAGCACGGGGACAACTTCGCACTCTGGAAACACCATATATTTT. Amino acids: CASTGTTSHSGNTIYF.

V is TRBV4-2 and J is TRBJ1-1; 8 nucleotides line up with TRBD1. Trimming at V came to 0 bases and at J to 4 bases, leaving 7 bases not matched to a gene. CDR1 and CDR2 from the germline V gene are LGHNA and YNFKEQ. The CDR3 has 16 amino acids. The CDR3 DNA reads as TGTGCCAGCAGCCAAGACCTACAGGGGGGAGTCACTGAAGCTTTCTTT. As protein: CASSQDLQGGVTEAFF.

This sequence joins TRBV4-2 and TRBJ2-1, with 12 nucleotides matching TRBD2. Trimming removed 1 base from V and 6 bases from J; junction bases left unmatched: 1. This CDR3 has 15 amino acids. Germline V CDR1 and CDR2: LGHNA, YNFKEQ. The CDR3 coding sequence is TGTGCCAGCAGCCAAGCTAGCGGGGGGGCCAATGAGCAGTTCTTC. Encoded protein: CASSQASGGANEQFF.

The chain employs TRBV27 and TRBJ2-3; 9 bases map to TRBD2. V was clipped by 5 bases and J by 1 base; unmatched bases: 7. The CDR3 spans 16 residues. Germline V CDR1 and CDR2: MNHEY, SMNVEV (reference sequence). CDR3 in amino acids: CASSRLAAQGTDTQYF. DNA of the CDR3: TGTGCCAGCAGTCGACTAGCGGCCCAGGGCACAGATACGCAGTATTTT.

The chain links TRBV10-1 to TRBJ2-3; TRBD1 is a possible D gene (5 bases). From germline, CDR1 is WNHNN and CDR2 SYGVQD (reference sequence). V lost 5 bases, J lost 6 bases, and 15 bases lay in between. This CDR3 has 14 residues. CDR3 amino acids: CASSTGDHVDTQYF. Written as DNA, the CDR3 is TGCGCCAGCAGTACAGGTGATCATGTGGATACGCAGTATTTT.

The chain combines TRBV28 with TRBJ1-1; D might be TRBD1 (5 bases). CDR1 MDHEN and CDR2 SYDVKM come from the germline V gene. The CDR3 contains 13 residues. Deletions cut 8 bases from V and 1 base from J, with 11 bases between. CDR3 bases: TGTGCCAGCGAACCCCAGGGGAACACTGAAGCTTTCTTT. This translates into CASEPQGNTEAFF.